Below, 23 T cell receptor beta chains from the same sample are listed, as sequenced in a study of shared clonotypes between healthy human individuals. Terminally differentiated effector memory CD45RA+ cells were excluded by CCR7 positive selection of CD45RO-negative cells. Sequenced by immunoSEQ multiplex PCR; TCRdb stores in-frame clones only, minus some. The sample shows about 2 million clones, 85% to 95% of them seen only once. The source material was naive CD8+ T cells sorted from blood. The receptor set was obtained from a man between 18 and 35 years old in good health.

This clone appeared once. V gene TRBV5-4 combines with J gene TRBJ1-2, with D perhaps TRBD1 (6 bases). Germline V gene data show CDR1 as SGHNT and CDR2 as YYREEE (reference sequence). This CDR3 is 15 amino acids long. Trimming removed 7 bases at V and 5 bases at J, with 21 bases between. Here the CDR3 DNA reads TGTGCCAGCTCCCAGTGGGGGGGGCCTGTTTATGGCTACACCTTC. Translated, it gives CASSQWGGPVYGYTF.

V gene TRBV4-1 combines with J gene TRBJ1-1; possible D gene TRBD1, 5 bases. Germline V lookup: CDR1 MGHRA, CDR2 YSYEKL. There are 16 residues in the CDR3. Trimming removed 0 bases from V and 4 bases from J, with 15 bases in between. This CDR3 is CASSQEPDWGTTEAFF. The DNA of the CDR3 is TGCGCCAGCAGCCAAGAACCCGATTGGGGGACCACTGAAGCTTTCTTT.

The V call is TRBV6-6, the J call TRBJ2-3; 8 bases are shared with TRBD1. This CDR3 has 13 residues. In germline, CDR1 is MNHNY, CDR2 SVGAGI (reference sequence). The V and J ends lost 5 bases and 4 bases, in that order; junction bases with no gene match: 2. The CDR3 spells CASSTGGADTQYF. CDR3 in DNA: TGTGCCAGCAGTACAGGGGGTGCAGATACGCAGTATTTT.

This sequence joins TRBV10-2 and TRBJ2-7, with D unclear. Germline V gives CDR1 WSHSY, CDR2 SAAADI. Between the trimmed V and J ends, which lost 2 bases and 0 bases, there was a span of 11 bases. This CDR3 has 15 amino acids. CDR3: CASSEEDLISYEQYF. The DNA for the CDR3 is TGCGCCAGCAGTGAGGAAGACCTAATCTCCTACGAGCAGTACTTC.

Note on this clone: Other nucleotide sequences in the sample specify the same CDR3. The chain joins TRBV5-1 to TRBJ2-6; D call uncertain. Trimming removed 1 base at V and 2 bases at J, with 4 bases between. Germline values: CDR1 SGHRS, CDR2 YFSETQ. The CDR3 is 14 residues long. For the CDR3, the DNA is TGCGCCAGCAGCTTGTCTCCTGGGGCCAACGTCCTGACTTTC. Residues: CASSLSPGANVLTF. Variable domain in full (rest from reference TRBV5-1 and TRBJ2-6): KAGVTQTPRYLIKTRGQQVTLSCSPISGHRSVSWYQQTPGQGLQFLFEYFSETQRNKGNFPGRFSGRQFSNSRSEMNVSTLELGDSALYLCASSLSPGANVLTFGAGSRLTVL.

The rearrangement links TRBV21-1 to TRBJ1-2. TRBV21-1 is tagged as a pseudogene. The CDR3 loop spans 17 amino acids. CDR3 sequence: CASSKGVRGPTNYGYTF. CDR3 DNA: TGTGCCAGCAGCAAAGGGGTCCGGGGACCCACTAACTATGGCTACACCTTC.

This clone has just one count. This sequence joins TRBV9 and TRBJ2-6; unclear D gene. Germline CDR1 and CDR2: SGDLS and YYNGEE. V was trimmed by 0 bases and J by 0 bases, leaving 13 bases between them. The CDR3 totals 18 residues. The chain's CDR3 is CASSVGPSPLSGANVLTF. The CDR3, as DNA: TGTGCCAGCAGCGTAGGACCCAGCCCCCTCTCTGGGGCCAACGTCCTGACTTTC. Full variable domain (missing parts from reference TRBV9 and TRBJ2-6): DSGVTQTPKHLITATGQRVTLRCSPRSGDLSVYWYQQSLDQGLQFLIQYYNGEERAKGNILERFSAQQFPDLHSELNLSSLELGDSALYFCASSVGPSPLSGANVLTFGAGSRLTVL.

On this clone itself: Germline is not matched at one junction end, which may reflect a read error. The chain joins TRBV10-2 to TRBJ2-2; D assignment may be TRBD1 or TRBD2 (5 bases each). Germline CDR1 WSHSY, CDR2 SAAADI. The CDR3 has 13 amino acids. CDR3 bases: TGCGCCAGCAGTGAGGCGAGGGCTGGGGGGCTGTTTTTT. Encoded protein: CASSEARAGGLFF.

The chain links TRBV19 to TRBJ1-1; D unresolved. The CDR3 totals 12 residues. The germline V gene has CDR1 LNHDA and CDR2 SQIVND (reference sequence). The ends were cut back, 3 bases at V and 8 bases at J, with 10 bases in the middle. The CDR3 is CASSITLGEAFF. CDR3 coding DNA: TGTGCCAGTAGTATTACGCTTGGGGAAGCTTTCTTT.

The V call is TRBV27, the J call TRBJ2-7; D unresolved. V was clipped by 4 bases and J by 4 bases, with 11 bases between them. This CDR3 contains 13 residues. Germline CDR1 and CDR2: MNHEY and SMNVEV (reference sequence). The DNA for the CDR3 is TGTGCCAGCAGTTCCTCAGATCCATACGAGCAGTACTTC. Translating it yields CASSSSDPYEQYF.

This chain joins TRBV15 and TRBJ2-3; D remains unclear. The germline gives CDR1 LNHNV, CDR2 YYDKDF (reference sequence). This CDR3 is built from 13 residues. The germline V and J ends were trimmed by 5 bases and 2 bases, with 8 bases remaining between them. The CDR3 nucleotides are TGTGCCACCAGCCCCTCTGACACAGATACGCAGTATTTT. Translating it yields CATSPSDTDTQYF.

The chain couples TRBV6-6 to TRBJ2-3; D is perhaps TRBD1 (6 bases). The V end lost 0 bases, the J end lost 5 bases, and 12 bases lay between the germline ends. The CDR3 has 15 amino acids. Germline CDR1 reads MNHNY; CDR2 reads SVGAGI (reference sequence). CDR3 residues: CASSYSGPRGDTQYF. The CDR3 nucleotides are TGTGCCAGCAGTTACTCGGGCCCCAGGGGAGATACGCAGTATTTT.

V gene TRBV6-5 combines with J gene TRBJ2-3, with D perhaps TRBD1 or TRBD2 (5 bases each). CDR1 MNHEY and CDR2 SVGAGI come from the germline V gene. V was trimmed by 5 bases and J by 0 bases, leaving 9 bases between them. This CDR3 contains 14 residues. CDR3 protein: CASSRDVSTDTQYF. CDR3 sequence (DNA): TGTGCCAGCAGTCGGGACGTTAGCACAGATACGCAGTATTTT.

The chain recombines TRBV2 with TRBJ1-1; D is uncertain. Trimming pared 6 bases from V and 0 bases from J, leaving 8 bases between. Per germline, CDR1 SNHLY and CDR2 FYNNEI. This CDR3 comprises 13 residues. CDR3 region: CASSRLLNTEAFF. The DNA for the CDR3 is TGTGCCAGCAGCCGACTGCTGAACACTGAAGCTTTCTTT.

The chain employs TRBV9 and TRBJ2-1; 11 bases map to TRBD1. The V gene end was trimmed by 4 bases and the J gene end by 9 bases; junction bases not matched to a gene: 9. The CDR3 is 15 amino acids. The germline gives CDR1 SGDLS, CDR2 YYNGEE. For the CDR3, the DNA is TGTGCCAGCAGCAACCGGGACAGGGGGTTCGGTGAGCAGTTCTTC. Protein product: CASSNRDRGFGEQFF.

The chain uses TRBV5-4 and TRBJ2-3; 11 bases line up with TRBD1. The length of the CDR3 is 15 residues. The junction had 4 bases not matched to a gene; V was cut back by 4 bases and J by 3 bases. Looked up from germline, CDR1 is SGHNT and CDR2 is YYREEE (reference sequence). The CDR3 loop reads CASSKGTGGTDTQYF. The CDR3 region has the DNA TGTGCCAGCAGCAAAGGGACAGGGGGGACAGATACGCAGTATTTT.

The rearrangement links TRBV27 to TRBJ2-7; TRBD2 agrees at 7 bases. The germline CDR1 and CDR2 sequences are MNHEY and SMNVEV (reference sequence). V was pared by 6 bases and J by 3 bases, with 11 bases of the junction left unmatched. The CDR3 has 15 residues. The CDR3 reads CASSPTFGGDYEQYF. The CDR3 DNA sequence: TGTGCCAGCAGCCCAACCTTTGGGGGGGACTACGAGCAGTACTTC.

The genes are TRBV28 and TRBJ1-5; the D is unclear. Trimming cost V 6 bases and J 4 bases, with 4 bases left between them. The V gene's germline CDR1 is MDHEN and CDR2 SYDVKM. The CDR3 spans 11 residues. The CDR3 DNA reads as TGTGCCAGCAGGGATAATCAGCCCCAGCATTTT. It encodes CASRDNQPQHF.

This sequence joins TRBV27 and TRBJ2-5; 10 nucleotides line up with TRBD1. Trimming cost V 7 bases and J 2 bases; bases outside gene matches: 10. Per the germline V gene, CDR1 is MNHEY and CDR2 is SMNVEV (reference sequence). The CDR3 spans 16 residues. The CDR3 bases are TGTGCCAGCACCTCCGGGACAGGGGCTACTCAAGAGACCCAGTACTTC. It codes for CASTSGTGATQETQYF.

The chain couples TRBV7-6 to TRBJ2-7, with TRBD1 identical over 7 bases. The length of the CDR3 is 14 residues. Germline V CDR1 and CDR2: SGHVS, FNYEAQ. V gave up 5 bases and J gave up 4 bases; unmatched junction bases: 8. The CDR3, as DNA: TGTGCCAGCAGCCTATACAGGGGTGGGTACGAGCAGTACTTC. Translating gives CASSLYRGGYEQYF.

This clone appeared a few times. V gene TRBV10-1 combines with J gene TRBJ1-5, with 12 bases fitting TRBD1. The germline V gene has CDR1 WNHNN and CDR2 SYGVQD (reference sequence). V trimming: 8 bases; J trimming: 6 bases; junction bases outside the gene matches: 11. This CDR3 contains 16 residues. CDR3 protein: CASGGTGGAGSQPQHF. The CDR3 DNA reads TGCGCCAGCGGCGGGACAGGGGGCGCGGGGTCTCAGCCCCAGCATTTT.

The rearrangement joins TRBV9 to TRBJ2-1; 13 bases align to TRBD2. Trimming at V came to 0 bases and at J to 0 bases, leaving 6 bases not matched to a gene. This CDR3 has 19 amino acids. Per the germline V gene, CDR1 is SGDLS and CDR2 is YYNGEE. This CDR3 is CASSVGTSGSPSSYNEQFF. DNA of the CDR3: TGTGCCAGCAGCGTAGGGACTAGCGGGAGCCCCAGCTCCTACAATGAGCAGTTCTTC.

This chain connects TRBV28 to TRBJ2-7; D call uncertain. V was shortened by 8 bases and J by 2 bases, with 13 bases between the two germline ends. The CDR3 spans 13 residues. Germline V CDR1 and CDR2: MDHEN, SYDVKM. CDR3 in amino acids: CASGPTPTYEQYF. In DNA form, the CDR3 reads TGTGCCAGCGGGCCCACCCCGACCTACGAGCAGTACTTC.